This TCR beta chain was captured in a study of beta chain features in type 1 diabetes. V was pared by 6 bases and J by 12 bases, with 23 bases between. This CDR3 region has 14 residues. Germline CDR1 is SGHDN and CDR2 is FVKESK. cDNA synthesis used the whole RNA isolate, giving expressed TCRB sequences. Assay: immunoSEQ multiplex PCR; the TCRdb copy retains only in-frame clones and omits some. The data contain under 450,000 clones, approximately 14% of them singletons. The sample consisted of naive CD4+ T cells from blood. The source is a man in his thirties or forties in good health. The gene calls are TRBV14 and TRBJ1-1, with a tentative D call TRBD1 (6 bases). CDR3 residues: CASSRGQNREQTFF. The CDR3, as DNA: TGTGCCAGCAGTCGCGGTCAAAACAGGGAACAAACTTTCTTT.